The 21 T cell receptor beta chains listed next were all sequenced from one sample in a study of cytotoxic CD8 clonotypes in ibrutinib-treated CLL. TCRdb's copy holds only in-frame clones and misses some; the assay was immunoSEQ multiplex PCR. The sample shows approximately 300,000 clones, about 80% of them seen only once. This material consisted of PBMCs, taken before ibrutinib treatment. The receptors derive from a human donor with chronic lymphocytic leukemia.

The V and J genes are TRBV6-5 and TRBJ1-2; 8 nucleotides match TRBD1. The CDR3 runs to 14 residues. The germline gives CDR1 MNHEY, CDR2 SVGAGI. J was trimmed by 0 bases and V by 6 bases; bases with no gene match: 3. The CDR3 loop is CASSRGLANYGYTF. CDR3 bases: TGTGCCAGCAGCAGGGGGCTAGCTAACTATGGCTACACCTTC.

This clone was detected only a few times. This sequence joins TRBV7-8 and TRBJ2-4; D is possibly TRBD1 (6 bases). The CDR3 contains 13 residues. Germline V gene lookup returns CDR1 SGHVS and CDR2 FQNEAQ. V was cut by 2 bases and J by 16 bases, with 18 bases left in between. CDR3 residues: CASSLRGVPGQYF. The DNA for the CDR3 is TGTGCCAGCAGCTTAAGGGGAGTACCGGGACAATACTTC.

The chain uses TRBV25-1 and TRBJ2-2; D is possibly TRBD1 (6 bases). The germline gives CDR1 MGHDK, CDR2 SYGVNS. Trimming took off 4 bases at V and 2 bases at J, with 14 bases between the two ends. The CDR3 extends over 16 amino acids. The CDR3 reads CASSALGTLNTGELFF. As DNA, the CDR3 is TGTGCCAGCAGTGCCCTCGGGACACTTAACACCGGGGAGCTGTTTTTT. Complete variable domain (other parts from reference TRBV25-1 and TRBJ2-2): EADIYQTPRYLVIGTGKKITLECSQTMGHDKMYWYQQDPGMELHLIHYSYGVNSTEKGDLSSESTVSRIRTEHFPLTLESARPSHTSQYLCASSALGTLNTGELFFGEGSRLTVL.

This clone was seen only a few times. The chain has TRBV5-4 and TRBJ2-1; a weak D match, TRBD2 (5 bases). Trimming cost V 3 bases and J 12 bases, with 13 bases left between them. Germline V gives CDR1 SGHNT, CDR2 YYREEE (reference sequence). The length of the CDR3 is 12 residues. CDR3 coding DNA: TGTGCCAGCAGCTCGCCCTACCGGGGGCAGTTCTTC. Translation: CASSSPYRGQFF.

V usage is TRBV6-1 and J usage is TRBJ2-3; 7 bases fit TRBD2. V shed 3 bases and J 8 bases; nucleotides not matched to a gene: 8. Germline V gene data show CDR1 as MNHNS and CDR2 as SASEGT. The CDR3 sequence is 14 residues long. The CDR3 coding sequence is TGTGCCAGCAGTGATTGGGGGAGGGCCGGTACGCAGTATTTT. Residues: CASSDWGRAGTQYF.

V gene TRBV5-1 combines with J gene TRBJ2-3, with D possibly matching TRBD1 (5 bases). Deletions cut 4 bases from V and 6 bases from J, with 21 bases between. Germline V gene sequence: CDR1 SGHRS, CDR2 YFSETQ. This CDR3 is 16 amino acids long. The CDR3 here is CASSLDRGILDDTQYF. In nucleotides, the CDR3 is TGCGCCAGCAGCCTGGATAGGGGAATCTTAGACGATACGCAGTATTTT.

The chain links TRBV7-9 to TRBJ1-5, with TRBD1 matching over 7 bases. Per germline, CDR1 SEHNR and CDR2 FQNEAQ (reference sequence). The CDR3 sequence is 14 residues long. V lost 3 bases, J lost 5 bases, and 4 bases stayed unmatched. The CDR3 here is CASSLTGWDQPQHF. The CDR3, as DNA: TGTGCCAGCAGCTTGACAGGGTGGGATCAGCCCCAGCATTTT.

CDR3: CASREGGAWSTEQYF. The CDR3 DNA reads as TGCGCCAGCAGGGAGGGGGGGGCCTGGTCCACTGAGCAGTACTTC. The chain recombines TRBV5-1 with TRBJ2-7; D is possibly TRBD2 (7 bases). The CDR3 contains 15 residues. Trimming took off 5 bases at V and 7 bases at J, with 22 bases between the two ends. Germline V gene data show CDR1 as SGHRS and CDR2 as YFSETQ.

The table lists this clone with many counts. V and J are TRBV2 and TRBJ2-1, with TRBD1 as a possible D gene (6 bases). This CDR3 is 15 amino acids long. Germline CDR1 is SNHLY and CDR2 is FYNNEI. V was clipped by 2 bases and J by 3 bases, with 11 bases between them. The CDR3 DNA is TGTGCCAGCAGTGAATATGGACAGAACTACAATGAGCAGTTCTTC. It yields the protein CASSEYGQNYNEQFF.

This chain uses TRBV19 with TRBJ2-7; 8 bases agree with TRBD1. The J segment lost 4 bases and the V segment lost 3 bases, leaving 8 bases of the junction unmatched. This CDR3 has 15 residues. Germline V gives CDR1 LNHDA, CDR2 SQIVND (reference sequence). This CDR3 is CASSIMGRGHYEQYF. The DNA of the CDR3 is TGTGCCAGTAGTATTATGGGCAGGGGGCATTACGAGCAGTACTTC. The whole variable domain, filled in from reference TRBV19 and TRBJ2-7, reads DGGITQSPKYLFRKEGQNVTLSCEQNLNHDAMYWYRQDPGQGLRLIYYSQIVNDFQKGDIAEGYSVSREKKESFPLTVTSAQKNPTAFYLCASSIMGRGHYEQYFGPGTRLTVT.

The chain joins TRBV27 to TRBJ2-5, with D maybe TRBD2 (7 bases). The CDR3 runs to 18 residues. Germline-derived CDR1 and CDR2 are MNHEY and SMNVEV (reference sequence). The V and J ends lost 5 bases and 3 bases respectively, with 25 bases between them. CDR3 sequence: CASSTKHAQGGREETQYF. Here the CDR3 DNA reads TGTGCCAGCAGTACCAAACACGCACAGGGCGGGAGAGAAGAGACCCAGTACTTC.

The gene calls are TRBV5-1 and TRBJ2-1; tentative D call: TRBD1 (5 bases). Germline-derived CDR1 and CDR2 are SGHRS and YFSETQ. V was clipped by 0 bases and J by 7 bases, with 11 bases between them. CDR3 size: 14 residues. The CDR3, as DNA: TGCGCCAGCAGCTTGGGCAGGGCTGTAAATGAGCAGTTCTTC. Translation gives CASSLGRAVNEQFF.

The CDR3 region is CASSRSYITSGRTGETQYF. The CDR3 coding sequence is TGCGCCAGCAGCCGATCATATATCACTAGCGGGAGGACGGGGGAGACCCAGTACTTC. This chain joins TRBV4-1 and TRBJ2-5; 12 bases fit TRBD2. V trimming: 4 bases; J trimming: 5 bases; junction bases outside the gene matches: 17. The CDR3 consists of 19 residues. CDR1 and CDR2 from the germline V gene are MGHRA and YSYEKL.

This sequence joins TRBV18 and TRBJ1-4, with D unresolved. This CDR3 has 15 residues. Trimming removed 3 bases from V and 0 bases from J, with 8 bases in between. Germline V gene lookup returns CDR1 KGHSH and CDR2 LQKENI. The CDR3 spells CASSPRQATNEKLFF. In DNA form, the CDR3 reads TGTGCCAGCTCACCTCGACAAGCAACTAATGAAAAACTGTTTTTT.

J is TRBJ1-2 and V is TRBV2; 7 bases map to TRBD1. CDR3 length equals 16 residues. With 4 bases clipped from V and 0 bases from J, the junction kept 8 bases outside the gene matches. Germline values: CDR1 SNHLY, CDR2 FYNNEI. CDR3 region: CASSAGKGAANYGYTF. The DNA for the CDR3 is TGTGCCAGCAGTGCCGGGAAGGGGGCTGCTAACTATGGCTACACCTTC.

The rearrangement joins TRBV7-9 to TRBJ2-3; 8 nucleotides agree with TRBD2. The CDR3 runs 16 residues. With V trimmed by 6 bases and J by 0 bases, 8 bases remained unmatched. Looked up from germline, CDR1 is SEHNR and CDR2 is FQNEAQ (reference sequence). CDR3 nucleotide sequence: TGTGCCAGCAGGCCACCGGTAGCGGGAAGCACAGATACGCAGTATTTT. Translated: CASRPPVAGSTDTQYF.

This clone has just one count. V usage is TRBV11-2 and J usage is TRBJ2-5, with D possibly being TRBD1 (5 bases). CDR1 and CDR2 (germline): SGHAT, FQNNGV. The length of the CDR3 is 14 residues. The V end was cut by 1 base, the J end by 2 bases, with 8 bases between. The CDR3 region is CASSLVDRQETQYF. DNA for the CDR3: TGTGCCAGCAGCTTAGTAGACAGACAAGAGACCCAGTACTTC.

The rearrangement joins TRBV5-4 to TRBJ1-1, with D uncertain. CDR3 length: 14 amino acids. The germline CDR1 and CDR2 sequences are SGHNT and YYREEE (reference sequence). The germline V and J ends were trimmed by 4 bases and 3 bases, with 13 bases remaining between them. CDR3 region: CASSIDTGDTEAFF. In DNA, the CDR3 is TGTGCCAGCAGCATCGACACGGGAGACACTGAAGCTTTCTTT.

The CDR3 region has the DNA TGTGCCAGCGGATACAGGGGCCGGTCCCAAGAGACCCAGTACTTC. It is translated as CASGYRGRSQETQYF. The chain combines TRBV6-6 with TRBJ2-5; TRBD1 aligns across 7 bases. Germline loops: CDR1 MNHNY, CDR2 SVGAGI (reference sequence). CDR3 size: 15 residues. The V gene end was trimmed by 8 bases and the J gene end by 1 base; junction bases not matched to a gene: 10.

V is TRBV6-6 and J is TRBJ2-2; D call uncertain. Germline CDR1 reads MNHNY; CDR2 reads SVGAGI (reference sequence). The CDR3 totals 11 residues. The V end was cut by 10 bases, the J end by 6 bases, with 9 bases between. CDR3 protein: CATFGAGELFF. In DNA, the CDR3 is TGTGCCACCTTTGGGGCCGGGGAGCTGTTTTTT.

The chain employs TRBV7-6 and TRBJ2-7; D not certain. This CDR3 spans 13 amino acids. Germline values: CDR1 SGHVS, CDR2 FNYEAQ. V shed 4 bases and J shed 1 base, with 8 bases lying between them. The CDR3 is CASSSGLSYEQYF. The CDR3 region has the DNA TGTGCCAGCAGCTCCGGATTGTCCTACGAGCAGTACTTC.